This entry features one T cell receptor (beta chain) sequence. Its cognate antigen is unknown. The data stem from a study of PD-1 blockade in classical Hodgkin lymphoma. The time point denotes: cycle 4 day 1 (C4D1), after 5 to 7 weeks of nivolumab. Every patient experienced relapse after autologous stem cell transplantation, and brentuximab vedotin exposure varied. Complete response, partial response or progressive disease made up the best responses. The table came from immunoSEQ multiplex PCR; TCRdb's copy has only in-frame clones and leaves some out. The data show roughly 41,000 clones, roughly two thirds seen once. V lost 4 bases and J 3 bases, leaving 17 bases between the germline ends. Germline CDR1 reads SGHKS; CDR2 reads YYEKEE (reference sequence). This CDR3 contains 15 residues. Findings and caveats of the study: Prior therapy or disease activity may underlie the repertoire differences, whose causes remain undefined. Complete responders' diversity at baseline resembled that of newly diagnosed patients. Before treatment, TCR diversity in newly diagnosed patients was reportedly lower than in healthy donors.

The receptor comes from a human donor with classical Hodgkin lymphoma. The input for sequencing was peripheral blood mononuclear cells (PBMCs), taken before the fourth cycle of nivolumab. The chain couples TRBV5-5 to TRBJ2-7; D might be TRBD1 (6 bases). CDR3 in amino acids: CASSRSPDRIYEQYF. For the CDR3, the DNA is TGTGCCAGCAGCCGTTCTCCGGACAGAATCTACGAGCAGTACTTC. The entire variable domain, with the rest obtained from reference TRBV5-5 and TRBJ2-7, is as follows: DAGVTQSPTHLIKTRGQQVTLRCSPISGHKSVSWYQQVLGQGPQFIFQYYEKEERGRGNFPDRFSARQFPNYSSELNVNALLLGDSALYLCASSRSPDRIYEQYFGPGTRLTVT.